The 29 T cell receptor beta chains reported below all come from one sample, sequenced in a study of cytomegalovirus exposure and HLA in healthy donors. PCR was performed using 60 Vbeta and 13 Jbeta primers. Clones were read by immunoSEQ multiplex PCR, and TCRdb kept only the in-frame ones, dropping some. This listing includes 200,000 to 250,000 clones. The sequencing sample was made of PBMCs. These receptors were obtained from a girl aged 2-9 years in good health and CMV-seropositive.

This chain joins TRBV6-5 and TRBJ2-5, with no clear D. V lost 2 bases to trimming and J lost 4 bases, with 14 bases between them. This CDR3 contains 15 residues. Germline CDR1 is MNHEY and CDR2 is SVGAGI. The CDR3 reads CASSYRGDLGETQYF. CDR3 bases: TGTGCCAGCAGTTACCGCGGTGACTTGGGAGAGACCCAGTACTTC.

This chain joins TRBV5-5 and TRBJ2-7, with D perhaps TRBD1 (6 bases). Trimming removed 2 bases from V and 3 bases from J, with 12 bases in between. CDR3 length equals 14 residues. Germline CDR1 reads SGHKS; CDR2 reads YYEKEE (reference sequence). The CDR3 coding sequence is TGTGCCAGCAGCTTCAGGGGTAGGAACTACGAGCAGTACTTC. Protein sequence: CASSFRGRNYEQYF.

This chain links TRBV7-8 with TRBJ2-6; no firm D call. The CDR3 is 15 residues long. Trimming removed 5 bases at V and 2 bases at J, with 10 bases between. Per the germline V gene, CDR1 is SGHVS and CDR2 is FQNEAQ. The CDR3 region is CASSQSLAGANVLTF. Written as DNA, the CDR3 is TGTGCCAGCAGCCAATCCCTAGCTGGGGCCAACGTCCTGACTTTC.

This chain joins TRBV30 and TRBJ2-5, with 8 bases that match TRBD1. The J call may be mistaken, given a closer DNA end match to TRBJ2-7. The length of the CDR3 is 15 residues. Germline V gene data show CDR1 as GTSNPN and CDR2 as SVGIG (reference sequence). The CDR3, as DNA: TGTGCCTGGAGTGCGGACAGGGCCAGATCCTACGAGCAGTACTTC. Its translation: CAWSADRARSYEQYF.

The CDR3 is CASSASSGYTDTQYF. The CDR3, as DNA: TGTGCCAGCAGCGCAAGTAGCGGATACACAGATACGCAGTATTTT. The rearrangement joins TRBV9 to TRBJ2-3, with D possibly matching TRBD2 (6 bases). Germline CDR1 reads SGDLS; CDR2 reads YYNGEE. V lost 3 bases and J 2 bases, leaving 13 bases between the germline ends. This CDR3 contains 15 residues.

This chain uses TRBV5-8 with TRBJ2-5; 9 bases are a match to TRBD1. The junction had 6 bases not matched to a gene; V was cut back by 4 bases and J by 5 bases. The CDR3 has 14 residues. The germline V gene has CDR1 SGHTS and CDR2 YDEGEE. The CDR3 sequence is CASSEYRGPETQYF. The CDR3 nucleotides are TGTGCCAGCAGCGAGTACAGGGGGCCGGAGACCCAGTACTTC.

The chain combines TRBV6-5 with TRBJ1-5, with 11 positions matching TRBD1. Germline CDR1 reads MNHEY; CDR2 reads SVGAGI. CDR3 size: 16 residues. V shed 0 bases, J shed 7 bases, and the junction held 5 bases outside the gene matches. The CDR3 DNA sequence: TGTGCCAGCAGTTACTCCGGACAGGGGGCTGGCCAGCCCCAGCATTTT. Its protein product is CASSYSGQGAGQPQHF.

The chain has TRBV6-1 and TRBJ1-1; TRBD1 agrees at 7 bases. The CDR3 loop spans 14 amino acids. From germline, CDR1 is MNHNS and CDR2 SASEGT. V lost 9 bases and J lost 0; bases outside the gene matches: 7. The CDR3 coding sequence is TGTGCCAGTACAGGGGCATCGGTGAACACTGAAGCTTTCTTT. Translating gives CASTGASVNTEAFF.

This rearrangement joins TRBV5-1 to TRBJ2-3; TRBD2 matches 8 bases. The CDR3 extends over 14 amino acids. Trimming removed 4 bases from V and 6 bases from J; junction bases left unmatched: 7. Germline loops: CDR1 SGHRS, CDR2 YFSETQ. The CDR3 DNA sequence: TGCGCCAGCAGCGATAGCGGGATACGGGATACGCAGTATTTT. Protein: CASSDSGIRDTQYF.

The chain couples TRBV11-2 to TRBJ2-7, with 7 nucleotides matching TRBD2. The V segment lost 5 bases and the J segment 1 base; nucleotides outside the gene matches: 5. In germline, CDR1 is SGHAT, CDR2 FQNNGV. The CDR3 covers 14 residues. This chain's CDR3 is CASSNLAESYEQYF. CDR3 coding DNA: TGTGCCAGCAGCAATCTAGCGGAATCCTACGAGCAGTACTTC.

This chain links TRBV9 with TRBJ2-4; 8 positions match TRBD2. The CDR3 covers 16 residues. V shed 2 bases, J shed 5 bases, and the junction held 9 bases outside the gene matches. In germline, CDR1 is SGDLS, CDR2 YYNGEE. The CDR3 bases are TGTGCCAGCAGCGTTTCTAAGGGACTAGGAGAAAACATTCAGTACTTC. Protein sequence: CASSVSKGLGENIQYF.

The J gene is TRBJ1-5, the V gene TRBV19; the D gene is possibly TRBD1 (6 bases). From germline, CDR1 is LNHDA and CDR2 SQIVND (reference sequence). The CDR3 runs to 15 residues. V was clipped by 9 bases and J by 2 bases, with 17 bases between them. CDR3 in amino acids: CASTPGVGGNQPQHF. In nucleotides, the CDR3 is TGTGCCAGCACCCCAGGGGTTGGAGGCAATCAGCCCCAGCATTTT. The full variable domain, rest sourced from reference TRBV19 and TRBJ1-5, is DGGITQSPKYLFRKEGQNVTLSCEQNLNHDAMYWYRQDPGQGLRLIYYSQIVNDFQKGDIAEGYSVSREKKESFPLTVTSAQKNPTAFYLCASTPGVGGNQPQHFGDGTRLSIL.

The J gene is TRBJ1-1, the V gene TRBV11-2; TRBD1 matches at 8 bases. CDR1 is SGHAT and CDR2 is FQNNGV in the germline V gene. V gave up 0 bases and J gave up 5 bases; unmatched junction bases: 11. CDR3 length: 17 residues. CDR3 in amino acids: CASSLDFWGQGATEAFF. CDR3 DNA sequence: TGTGCCAGCAGCTTAGATTTTTGGGGGCAGGGGGCGACTGAAGCTTTCTTT.

The chain recombines TRBV15 with TRBJ2-3, with 7 positions matching TRBD1. CDR3 length equals 14 residues. Germline lookup yields CDR1 LNHNV and CDR2 YYDKDF (reference sequence). V shed 1 base and J 4 bases; nucleotides not matched to a gene: 2. CDR3 in DNA: TGTGCCACCAGCAGAGGACAGGGACCAGATACGCAGTATTTT. This sequence encodes CATSRGQGPDTQYF.

The chain couples TRBV14 to TRBJ2-1, with D possibly matching TRBD1 (6 bases). The germline gives CDR1 SGHDN, CDR2 FVKESK. The V end lost 5 bases, the J end lost 0 bases, and 29 bases lay between the germline ends. The CDR3 consists of 21 residues. CDR3 loop: CASSSRAVGAGWRTSYNEQFF. DNA for the CDR3: TGTGCCAGCAGCTCCAGAGCGGTGGGGGCTGGTTGGCGGACCTCCTACAATGAGCAGTTCTTC.

V and J are TRBV2 and TRBJ2-7; 7 bases are shared with TRBD2. The CDR3 has 14 amino acids. V lost 2 bases, J lost 4 bases, and 5 bases stayed unmatched. From germline, CDR1 is SNHLY and CDR2 FYNNEI. The CDR3 DNA reads as TGTGCCAGCAGTGAATCGAGCGGGACTTACGAGCAGTACTTC. Translating it yields CASSESSGTYEQYF.

The chain recombines TRBV5-8 with TRBJ2-1; 10 nucleotides match TRBD2. V dropped 4 bases and J dropped 4; count of bases not matched to a gene: 5. Germline lookup yields CDR1 SGHTS and CDR2 YDEGEE. The CDR3 is 15 amino acids. In DNA, the CDR3 is TGTGCCAGCAGCCTGAGCGGGAGGGATTACAATGAGCAGTTCTTC. Protein product: CASSLSGRDYNEQFF.

This chain joins TRBV9 and TRBJ2-5; 8 nucleotides agree with TRBD1. Losses at the gene ends were 3 bases for V and 2 bases for J; bases not matched to a gene: 0. The CDR3 is 13 amino acids. Germline CDR1 reads SGDLS; CDR2 reads YYNGEE. The CDR3 sequence is CASSGTGQETQYF. CDR3 coding DNA: TGTGCCAGCAGCGGGACAGGGCAAGAGACCCAGTACTTC.

This rearrangement joins TRBV28 to TRBJ1-2; 7 bases are shared with TRBD1. This CDR3 comprises 14 residues. Germline values: CDR1 MDHEN, CDR2 SYDVKM. J was trimmed by 4 bases and V by 6 bases; bases with no gene match: 8. The CDR3 nucleotides read TGTGCCAGCAGCACACCTGGGACAGTCTATGGCTACACCTTC. This encodes CASSTPGTVYGYTF.

The CDR3 sequence: CSVTSDFYEQYF. DNA for the CDR3: TGCAGCGTTACCTCGGACTTCTACGAGCAGTACTTC. The J gene is TRBJ2-7, the V gene TRBV29-1, with a weak D call TRBD2 (5 bases). The germline V gene has CDR1 SQVTM and CDR2 ANQGSEA. The CDR3 loop spans 12 amino acids. The V end was cut by 5 bases, the J end by 3 bases, with 11 bases between.

The rearrangement uses TRBV7-2 and TRBJ2-7; tentative D call: TRBD2 (6 bases). Germline CDR1 and CDR2: SGHTA and FQGNSA. The CDR3 is made up of 12 amino acids. V was trimmed by 5 bases and J by 4 bases, leaving 9 bases between them. The CDR3 sequence: CASSLDYYEQYF. The CDR3 DNA sequence: TGTGCCAGCAGCCTGGACTATTACGAGCAGTACTTC. The whole variable domain, filled in from reference TRBV7-2 and TRBJ2-7, reads GAGVSQSPSNKVTEKGKDVELRCDPISGHTALYWYRQSLGQGLEFLIYFQGNSAPDKSGLPSDRFSAERTGGSVSTLTIQRTQQEDSAVYLCASSLDYYEQYFGPGTRLTVT.

The chain links TRBV7-2 to TRBJ2-7; TRBD2 might be the D (5 bases). CDR1 is SGHTA, CDR2 FQGNSA, per germline. V was shortened by 5 bases and J by 6 bases, with 20 bases between the two germline ends. The CDR3 is made up of 15 amino acids. This chain's CDR3 is CASSEMGSSFSEQYF. For the CDR3, the DNA is TGTGCCAGCAGCGAAATGGGGAGCTCGTTCAGCGAGCAGTACTTC.

The gene calls are TRBV1 and TRBJ2-1; whether TRBD2, the table's D call, matches the DNA was not checked. TRBV1 is marked as a pseudogene. The CDR3 consists of 20 residues. The CDR3 DNA reads as TGCACCAGCAGCCAAGCCACCGGGGGGACTAGCGGATATATGTACAATGAGCAGTTCTTC. It specifies CTSSQATGGTSGYMYNEQFF.

The rearrangement joins TRBV5-4 to TRBJ2-5, with 9 bases matching TRBD2. J was trimmed by 4 bases and V by 0 bases; bases with no gene match: 7. In germline, CDR1 is SGHNT, CDR2 YYREEE (reference sequence). CDR3 size: 16 residues. For the CDR3, the DNA is TGTGCCAGCAGCTTGGCCCTTAGCGGGAGCGGAGAGACCCAGTACTTC. Amino acids: CASSLALSGSGETQYF.

The chain links TRBV19 to TRBJ2-3; TRBD2 aligns across 8 bases. The V gene's germline CDR1 is LNHDA and CDR2 SQIVND (reference sequence). After removal of 5 bases from V and 3 bases from J, the junction contained 7 bases not matched to a gene. This CDR3 comprises 15 residues. The CDR3 region has the DNA TGTGCCAGTAGTCGACCGGGAGGGCTGACAGATACGCAGTATTTT. It yields the protein CASSRPGGLTDTQYF.

The gene calls are TRBV18 and TRBJ2-7; 8 nucleotides agree with TRBD1. The germline V gene encodes CDR1 KGHSH and CDR2 LQKENI. V lost 3 bases and J lost 2; bases outside the gene matches: 3. The CDR3 covers 14 residues. CDR3 region: CASSPGQATYEQYF. In nucleotides, the CDR3 is TGTGCCAGCTCACCGGGACAGGCCACCTACGAGCAGTACTTC.

The chain uses TRBV28 and TRBJ2-3, with 11 bases lining up with TRBD2. V dropped 10 bases and J dropped 6; count of bases not matched to a gene: 15. This CDR3 spans 16 amino acids. CDR1 is MDHEN and CDR2 is SYDVKM in the germline V gene. CDR3 protein: CANPRTPSGRTDTQYF. The CDR3 DNA follows: TGTGCCAACCCGAGGACCCCTAGCGGGAGGACTGATACGCAGTATTTT.

The chain is built from TRBV19 and TRBJ2-1; 11 nucleotides match TRBD2. This CDR3 is 15 amino acids long. Germline V CDR1 and CDR2: LNHDA, SQIVND (reference sequence). Trimming took 7 bases from V and 9 from J; bases not matched to a gene: 11. CDR3 sequence (DNA): TGTGCCAGTACACTAGCGGGAGCTGTATTGGGTGAGCAGTTCTTC. This codes for CASTLAGAVLGEQFF.

The V call is TRBV13, the J call TRBJ2-3, with 8 nucleotides matching TRBD2. J lost 0 bases, V lost 5 bases, and 28 bases had no gene match. The CDR3 covers 23 residues. Germline V gives CDR1 PRHDT, CDR2 FYEKMQ (reference sequence). CDR3 nucleotides: TGTGCCAGCAGCCAACCCAGCGGGAGTGGGGGGGAAAACACCCCCAGAAGCACAGATACGCAGTATTTT. Encoded protein: CASSQPSGSGGENTPRSTDTQYF. The variable domain in full, with the rest retrieved from reference TRBV13 and TRBJ2-3, is AAGVIQSPRHLIKEKRETATLKCYPIPRHDTVYWYQQGPGQDPQFLISFYEKMQSDKGSIPDRFSAQQFSDYHSELNMSSLELGDSALYFCASSQPSGSGGENTPRSTDTQYFGPGTRLTVL.